The 21 T cell receptor beta chains in this list originate from one sample, sequenced in a study of T cells after yellow fever vaccination. Using its own MiXCR run on the 5' RACE reads, TCRdb lists one record per CDR3 protein. The sample lists a few hundred thousand distinct CDR3 sequences, less than 9.5% seen once, with 17% in the top ten. The sequencing used PBMCs, collected roughly 47 days after the first yellow fever vaccination. The receptor source for this set is a man between 18 and 35 years old who received the YFV17D yellow fever vaccine.

This clonotype was counted a few times. The chain has TRBV29-1 and TRBJ2-2; D uncertain. Trimming left V 5 bases short and J 6 bases short, with 4 bases between. Germline-derived CDR1 and CDR2 are SQVTM and ANQGSEA. The CDR3 runs to 10 residues. The CDR3 sequence: CSVRSGELFF. The CDR3 region has the DNA TGCAGCGTTAGATCCGGGGAGCTGTTTTTT.

In this sample, this clonotype turned up many times. The chain joins TRBV2 to TRBJ2-1; no clear D gene. The CDR3 covers 11 residues. Germline V lookup: CDR1 SNHLY, CDR2 FYNNEI. Trimming took off 4 bases at V and 3 bases at J, with 1 base between the two ends. The CDR3: CASSGYNEQFF. In nucleotides, the CDR3 is TGTGCCAGCAGTGGCTACAATGAGCAGTTCTTC.

J is TRBJ2-7 and V is TRBV6-2 or TRBV6-3; perhaps TRBD2 as D (5 bases). There are 13 residues in the CDR3. Looked up from germline, CDR1 is MNHEY and CDR2 is SVGEGT. V was cut by 0 bases and J by 6 bases, with 9 bases left in between. In nucleotides, the CDR3 is TGTGCCAGCAGTTACTCCGAGGGCTTCGAGCAGTACGTC. This translates into CASSYSEGFEQYV.

Ten or more counts support this clonotype. The rearrangement joins TRBV6-2 or TRBV6-3 to TRBJ2-1; D remains unclear. Germline V gene sequence: CDR1 MNHEY, CDR2 SVGEGT. The CDR3 is made up of 10 amino acids. The V end lost 9 bases, the J end lost 10 bases, and 10 bases lay between the germline ends. For the CDR3, the DNA is TGTGCCAGGGACGCTCGCGAGCAGTTCTTC. The encoded protein is CARDAREQFF.

A few counts support this clonotype. The genes are TRBV7-6 and TRBJ2-2; D ambiguous. Trimming removed 5 bases at V and 4 bases at J, with 14 bases between. This CDR3 is built from 15 residues. CDR1 and CDR2 (germline): SGHVS, FNYEAQ. The CDR3: CASSDEGYSTGELFF. DNA of the CDR3: TGTGCCAGCAGCGACGAAGGGTACAGCACCGGGGAGCTGTTTTTT.

This clonotype was seen only a few times. This rearrangement joins TRBV3-1 to TRBJ1-4; tentatively, D is TRBD1 (5 bases). This CDR3 is built from 16 residues. The V end was cut by 0 bases, the J end by 4 bases, with 12 bases between. Germline V gives CDR1 LGHDT, CDR2 YNNKEL (reference sequence). CDR3 nucleotides: TGTGCCAGCAGCCAAGACAGGGCGTCCTTTAATGAAAAACTGTTTTTT. Its translation: CASSQDRASFNEKLFF.

Ten or more counts support this clonotype. This chain links TRBV4-3 with TRBJ2-1; tentative D call: TRBD1 (6 bases). The germline V gene encodes CDR1 LGHNA and CDR2 YSLEER. The CDR3 length is 16 residues. The V end was cut by 1 base, the J end by 5 bases, with 15 bases between. The CDR3 spells CASSQGGQTLHNEQFF. The CDR3 coding sequence is TGCGCCAGCAGCCAAGGGGGACAAACTCTACACAATGAGCAGTTCTTC.

The chain joins TRBV2 to TRBJ1-3; D remains ambiguous. Looked up from germline, CDR1 is SNHLY and CDR2 is FYNNEI. The V and J ends lost 0 bases and 8 bases respectively, with 5 bases between them. This CDR3 region has 12 residues. Here the CDR3 reads CASSEAGYTIYF. CDR3 nucleotide sequence: TGTGCCAGCAGTGAAGCCGGTTACACCATATATTTT.

The chain combines TRBV5-1 with TRBJ2-2; either TRBD1 or TRBD2 may fit D (6 bases each). The CDR3 has 12 residues. Looked up from germline, CDR1 is SGHRS and CDR2 is YFSETQ. V lost 0 bases to trimming and J lost 13 bases, with 10 bases between them. CDR3 region: CASSLEGEVLFF. The CDR3 DNA follows: TGCGCCAGCAGCTTGGAGGGGGAGGTGCTGTTTTTT. Full variable domain (remainder filled in from reference TRBV5-1 and TRBJ2-2): KAGVTQTPRYLIKTRGQQVTLSCSPISGHRSVSWYQQTPGQGLQFLFEYFSETQRNKGNFPGRFSGRQFSNSRSEMNVSTLELGDSALYLCASSLEGEVLFFGEGSRLTVL.

This clonotype has just a few counts. The chain employs TRBV23-1 and TRBJ2-7, with a possible D match to TRBD1 (5 bases). TRBV23-1 is classed as an ORF, of uncertain function. V was shortened by 6 bases and J by 4 bases, with 16 bases between the two germline ends. The CDR3 consists of 14 residues. The CDR3 reads CASSEDSVGYEQYV. CDR3 DNA sequence: TGCGCCAGCAGCGAAGACAGCGTCGGGTACGAGCAGTACGTC.

This sequence joins TRBV6-1 and TRBJ2-7; tentative D call: TRBD1 (5 bases). Germline loops: CDR1 MNHNS, CDR2 SASEGT. V lost 11 bases to trimming and J lost 2 bases, with 22 bases between them. The CDR3 extends over 15 amino acids. CDR3 residues: CARVGKGRAPYEQYF. The CDR3 nucleotides read TGTGCCCGGGTAGGGAAGGGGCGCGCGCCCTACGAGCAGTACTTC.

This clonotype came up many times. The rearrangement uses TRBV5-1 and TRBJ1-2; the D gene is possibly TRBD1 (6 bases). V was pared by 2 bases and J by 4 bases, with 15 bases between. The length of the CDR3 is 15 residues. Germline CDR1 and CDR2: SGHRS and YFSETQ. CDR3 sequence reads: CASSFVGGPLYGYTF. The CDR3 DNA sequence: TGCGCCAGCAGCTTCGTAGGGGGGCCCCTCTATGGCTACACCTTC.

In this sample, this clonotype turned up many times. V usage is TRBV6-2 or TRBV6-3 and J usage is TRBJ2-7; the D gene is possibly TRBD1 (6 bases). The V and J ends lost 5 bases and 4 bases respectively, with 9 bases between them. Germline CDR1 reads MNHEY; CDR2 reads SVGEGT. This CDR3 region has 12 residues. The DNA for the CDR3 is TGTGCCAGCAGTCAACAGGGTTACGAGCAGTACTTC. As protein: CASSQQGYEQYF.

This clonotype was counted only a few times. The gene calls are TRBV7-7 and TRBJ2-1, with 9 bases that match TRBD2. The V and J ends lost 4 bases and 6 bases, in that order; junction bases with no gene match: 7. CDR3 length: 15 residues. In germline, CDR1 is SSHAT, CDR2 FNYEAQ (reference sequence). The CDR3 spells CASSSASGALNEQFF. CDR3 sequence (DNA): TGTGCCAGCAGCTCCGCTAGCGGGGCTCTCAATGAGCAGTTCTTC.

The chain has TRBV20-1 and TRBJ1-1; no definite D call. This CDR3 is 14 amino acids long. Germline-derived CDR1 and CDR2 are DFQATT and SNEGSKA (reference sequence). V lost 0 bases, J lost 0 bases, and 8 bases lay in between. The CDR3 spells CSARDVAVNTEAFF. The CDR3 bases are TGCAGTGCTAGAGATGTAGCGGTGAACACTGAAGCTTTCTTT.

This clonotype has only a few counts. The chain recombines TRBV7-8 with TRBJ2-7; D unresolved. The V and J ends lost 5 bases and 3 bases respectively, with 14 bases between them. Per the germline V gene, CDR1 is SGHVS and CDR2 is FQNEAQ. CDR3 size: 14 residues. The CDR3 protein is CASSPREASYEQYF. The CDR3 DNA is TGTGCCAGCAGCCCACGCGAAGCTAGCTACGAGCAGTACTTC. The full variable domain, rest sourced from reference TRBV7-8 and TRBJ2-7, is GAGVSQSPRYKVAKRGQDVALRCDPISGHVSLFWYQQALGQGPEFLTYFQNEAQLDKSGLPSDRFFAERPEGSVSTLKIQRTQQEDSAVYLCASSPREASYEQYFGPGTRLTVT.

This clonotype was counted between two and nine times. This sequence joins TRBV30 and TRBJ2-3, with a tentative D call TRBD2 (5 bases). CDR1 and CDR2 from the germline V gene are GTSNPN and SVGIG (reference sequence). The CDR3 extends over 14 amino acids. The V end was cut by 3 bases, the J end by 0 bases, with 10 bases between. As DNA, the CDR3 is TGTGCCTGGAGCGAGGGTTTCAGCACAGATACGCAGTATTTT. This sequence encodes CAWSEGFSTDTQYF. Full variable domain (outside the CDR3, taken from reference TRBV30 and TRBJ2-3): SQTIHQWPATLVQPVGSPLSLECTVEGTSNPNLYWYRQAAGRGLQLLFYSVGIGQISSEVPQNLSASRPQDRQFILSSKKLLLSDSGFYLCAWSEGFSTDTQYFGPGTRLTVL.

This clonotype was detected a few times. V gene TRBV7-9 combines with J gene TRBJ1-1, with D unclear. V was cut by 9 bases and J by 5 bases, with 19 bases left in between. This CDR3 contains 14 residues. Germline CDR1 is SEHNR and CDR2 is FQNEAQ (reference sequence). The CDR3 coding sequence is TGTGCCAGTGCCTTGATAGACCCAGAGACTGAAGCTTTCTTT. Translation gives CASALIDPETEAFF.

This sequence joins TRBV6-5 and TRBJ1-4; D might be TRBD1 (5 bases). Trimming took off 0 bases at V and 7 bases at J, with 15 bases between the two ends. The CDR3 is made up of 16 amino acids. Looked up from germline, CDR1 is MNHEY and CDR2 is SVGAGI. CDR3 DNA sequence: TGTGCCAGCAGTTACTCGAGAGGGGTCGGGGGTGAAAAACTGTTTTTT. Translating it yields CASSYSRGVGGEKLFF.

This clonotype was detected ten times or more. The gene calls are TRBV12-3 or TRBV12-4 and TRBJ2-7; D call uncertain. Trimming pared 6 bases from V and 4 bases from J, leaving 7 bases between. The length of the CDR3 is 11 residues. CDR3: CASSPQYEQYV. The CDR3 coding sequence is TGTGCCAGCAGCCCGCAGTACGAGCAGTACGTC.

This clonotype was seen a few times. The chain carries TRBV27 and TRBJ1-1, with TRBD1 as a possible D gene (6 bases). CDR3 size: 17 residues. The V gene's germline CDR1 is MNHEY and CDR2 SMNVEV (reference sequence). V dropped 4 bases and J dropped 2 bases, with 20 bases sitting between them. In nucleotides, the CDR3 is TGTGCCAGCAGTTCGGAGCAGGGGTACGGGCTCAACACTGAAGCTTTCTTT. Amino acids: CASSSEQGYGLNTEAFF.